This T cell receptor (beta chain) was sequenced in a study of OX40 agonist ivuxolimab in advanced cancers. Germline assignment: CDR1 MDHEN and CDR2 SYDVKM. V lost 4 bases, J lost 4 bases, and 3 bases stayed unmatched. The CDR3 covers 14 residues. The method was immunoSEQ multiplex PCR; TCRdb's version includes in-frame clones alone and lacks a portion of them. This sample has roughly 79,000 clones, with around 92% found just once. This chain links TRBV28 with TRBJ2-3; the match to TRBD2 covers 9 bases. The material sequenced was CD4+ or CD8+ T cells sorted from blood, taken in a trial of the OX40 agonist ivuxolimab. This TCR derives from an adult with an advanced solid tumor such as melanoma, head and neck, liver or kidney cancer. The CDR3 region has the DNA TGTGCCAGCAGTTCAGGGACTAGCCCAGATACGCAGTATTTT. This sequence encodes CASSSGTSPDTQYF.